This T cell receptor beta chain emerged from a study of Ad26.COV2.S vaccination and SARS-CoV-2 variants. For the study at large: Ad26.COV2.S shots went into the muscle once or twice, 56 days apart. Study-wide findings and caveats: Following vaccination, spike-specific CD8+ and CD4+ T cell responses reportedly exhibited substantial breadth. Placebo recipients and vaccine recipients were similar in non-spike TCR breadth.

Unmatched junction bases numbered 5, after V lost 4 bases and J lost 13 bases. CDR3 length: 13 residues. The V gene's germline CDR1 is MGHDK and CDR2 SYGVNS. A word on this clone: The antigen remains unidentified.

Treatment noted: about 20 received Ad26.COV2.S at low or high dose, single or two shots; several received placebo; per-sample allocation not given. Day 63 following the first vaccine or placebo injection was when the samples were taken. Only in-frame clones appear in the TCRdb table, and some are missing; sequencing was by immunoSEQ multiplex PCR. The sample lists hundreds of thousands of clones, 89% seen once, with 2.5% in the top ten. This clonotype was sampled from a person aged 18 to 59 who received the Ad26.COV2.S COVID-19 vaccine or a placebo. The sequences come from peripheral blood, collected in a trial of Ad26.COV2.S vaccine versus placebo. The rearrangement uses TRBV25-1 and TRBJ1-6; 9 bases match TRBD1. CDR3 sequence reads: CASSGGQGRPLHF. The CDR3 DNA sequence: TGTGCCAGCAGTGGGGGACAGGGACGTCCCCTCCACTTT. Complete variable domain (other parts from reference TRBV25-1 and TRBJ1-6): EADIYQTPRYLVIGTGKKITLECSQTMGHDKMYWYQQDPGMELHLIHYSYGVNSTEKGDLSSESTVSRIRTEHFPLTLESARPSHTSQYLCASSGGQGRPLHFGNGTRLTVT.